The 32 T cell receptor beta chains in this list originate from one sample, sequenced in a study of cytomegalovirus exposure and HLA in healthy donors. Amplification used 60 Vbeta primers and 13 Jbeta primers. The data were produced by immunoSEQ multiplex PCR, yet TCRdb's version contains in-frame clones alone and is incomplete. This sample carries under 200,000 clones, around 81% of them seen once, and the ten largest clones take more than 5.5%. Sequenced input: PBMCs. The receptor set was obtained from a man in his forties in good health and CMV-seronegative.

The CDR3 is CASSPQGSPNEKLFF. The CDR3 DNA sequence: TGTGCCAGCTCACCACAGGGGTCCCCTAATGAAAAACTGTTTTTT. The chain links TRBV18 to TRBJ1-4, with a weak D call TRBD1 (5 bases). This CDR3 is built from 15 residues. In germline, CDR1 is KGHSH, CDR2 LQKENI. The V gene lost 1 base and the J gene lost 3 bases, with 9 bases spanning the gap.

J is TRBJ2-1 and V is TRBV27; 9 bases align to TRBD2. CDR1 and CDR2 (germline): MNHEY, SMNVEV (reference sequence). V lost 2 bases, J lost 8 bases, and 4 bases stayed unmatched. This CDR3 has 14 residues. The CDR3 bases are TGTGCCAGCAGTTTAGCGGGAGGGCCCTATGAGCAGTTCTTC. Amino acid sequence: CASSLAGGPYEQFF.

The V call is TRBV7-8, the J call TRBJ1-4; 7 nucleotides match TRBD1. Trimming at V came to 9 bases and at J to 8 bases, leaving 6 bases not matched to a gene. CDR1 SGHVS and CDR2 FQNEAQ come from the germline V gene. This CDR3 is 12 amino acids long. The CDR3 nucleotides are TGTGCCAGTAGGGGGCTAGGGGAAAAACTGTTTTTT. Residues: CASRGLGEKLFF. The entire variable domain, with the rest obtained from reference TRBV7-8 and TRBJ1-4, is as follows: GAGVSQSPRYKVAKRGQDVALRCDPISGHVSLFWYQQALGQGPEFLTYFQNEAQLDKSGLPSDRFFAERPEGSVSTLKIQRTQQEDSAVYLCASRGLGEKLFFGSGTQLSVL.

The CDR3 loop reads CASSLVVRTGGNYGYTF. CDR3 DNA sequence: TGTGCCAGCAGCTTAGTGGTCAGGACAGGGGGCAACTATGGCTACACCTTC. The chain joins TRBV7-9 to TRBJ1-2, with TRBD1 matching 11 bases. The CDR3 spans 17 residues. CDR1 and CDR2 from the germline V gene are SEHNR and FQNEAQ (reference sequence). The J segment lost 2 bases and the V segment lost 1 base, leaving 6 bases of the junction unmatched.

This rearrangement joins TRBV27 to TRBJ1-3; 8 bases fit TRBD1. The CDR3 length is 14 residues. Trimming removed 5 bases from V and 7 bases from J; junction bases left unmatched: 7. Looked up from germline, CDR1 is MNHEY and CDR2 is SMNVEV (reference sequence). As DNA, the CDR3 is TGTGCCAGCAGTCCTCAGGGGGCCGGCAACACCATATATTTT. This codes for CASSPQGAGNTIYF.

This chain links TRBV27 with TRBJ2-3; D uncertain. The V gene lost 5 bases and the J gene lost 9 bases, with 18 bases spanning the gap. The CDR3 consists of 14 residues. Germline V gene data show CDR1 as MNHEY and CDR2 as SMNVEV (reference sequence). The CDR3 DNA reads as TGTGCCAGCAGTCCGTCAAACTACTTGGCCACGCAGTATTTT. Translating it yields CASSPSNYLATQYF.

The chain is built from TRBV4-3 and TRBJ2-3, with TRBD2 identical over 11 bases. This CDR3 contains 18 residues. J gave up 2 bases and V 1 base, and 8 bases lay outside the gene matches. Per the germline V gene, CDR1 is LGHNA and CDR2 is YSLEER. CDR3 amino acids: CASSQGASGGRATDTQYF. The CDR3 region has the DNA TGCGCCAGCAGCCAAGGAGCTAGCGGGGGGCGGGCCACAGATACGCAGTATTTT.

This chain joins TRBV7-9 and TRBJ1-6; TRBD1 matches 7 bases. Trimming removed 5 bases from V and 5 bases from J; junction bases left unmatched: 6. CDR3 size: 15 residues. The V gene's germline CDR1 is SEHNR and CDR2 FQNEAQ (reference sequence). CDR3 protein: CASSRDSPDNSPLHF. The CDR3 nucleotides are TGTGCCAGCAGCAGGGACAGTCCTGATAATTCACCCCTCCACTTT.

V gene TRBV27 combines with J gene TRBJ2-2; 11 nucleotides agree with TRBD1. The ends lost 6 bases at V and 6 bases at J; junction bases unmatched: 6. Per the germline V gene, CDR1 is MNHEY and CDR2 is SMNVEV (reference sequence). The CDR3 totals 15 residues. The CDR3 here is CASSLDRGRSGELFF. In nucleotides, the CDR3 is TGTGCCAGCAGCCTGGACAGGGGGCGATCCGGGGAGCTGTTTTTT.

The V and J genes are TRBV5-4 and TRBJ1-1; TRBD1 matches at 10 bases. Per germline, CDR1 SGHNT and CDR2 YYREEE (reference sequence). With V trimmed by 3 bases and J by 7 bases, 6 bases remained unmatched. The CDR3 runs to 14 residues. The CDR3 loop is CASSWRGTGDEAFF. The DNA for the CDR3 is TGTGCCAGCAGCTGGCGGGGGACAGGGGATGAAGCTTTCTTT. Based on the CDR3 plus reference TRBV5-4 and TRBJ1-1, the full variable domain is ETGVTQSPTHLIKTRGQQVTLRCSSQSGHNTVSWYQQALGQGPQFIFQYYREEENGRGNFPPRFSGLQFPNYSSELNVNALELDDSALYLCASSWRGTGDEAFFGQGTRLTVV.

The V call is TRBV6-5, the J call TRBJ2-5; 10 bases are a match to TRBD2. The V gene end was trimmed by 0 bases and the J gene end by 4 bases; junction bases not matched to a gene: 2. Per germline, CDR1 MNHEY and CDR2 SVGAGI. This CDR3 comprises 15 residues. CDR3 residues: CASSYSAGGRETQYF. CDR3 bases: TGTGCCAGCAGTTACTCAGCGGGGGGGCGAGAGACCCAGTACTTC.

The chain carries TRBV19 and TRBJ2-5, with 8 bases identical to TRBD1. Trimming cost V 6 bases and J 5 bases; bases outside gene matches: 11. Germline V gene data show CDR1 as LNHDA and CDR2 as SQIVND (reference sequence). The CDR3 sequence is 15 residues long. In DNA, the CDR3 is TGTGCCAGTAGGAGAGGACAGGGCACGGCGGAGACCCAGTACTTC. This gives the protein CASRRGQGTAETQYF.

In this sample, this clone turned up once. The chain has TRBV6-6 and TRBJ2-2, with D tentatively TRBD1 (6 bases). Germline CDR1 reads MNHNY; CDR2 reads SVGAGI (reference sequence). CDR3 length equals 14 residues. Trimming shortened V by 7 bases and J by 3 bases, and 12 bases separated the two germline ends. The CDR3 is CASKLQGDTGELFF. The CDR3, as DNA: TGTGCCAGCAAACTACAGGGTGACACCGGGGAGCTGTTTTTT.

The chain joins TRBV6-8 to TRBJ1-1; a weak D match, TRBD1 (5 bases). This CDR3 spans 12 amino acids. V shed 6 bases and J shed 8 bases, with 13 bases lying between them. Germline V gene lookup returns CDR1 MNHGY and CDR2 SAAAGT. The CDR3 region is CASRLQGSEAFF. The DNA of the CDR3 is TGTGCCAGCAGACTTCAGGGATCCGAAGCTTTCTTT.

This chain connects TRBV6-6 to TRBJ2-7; tentative D call: TRBD1 (6 bases). Germline CDR1 is MNHNY and CDR2 is SVGAGI (reference sequence). The CDR3 is 14 amino acids. V lost 2 bases to trimming and J lost 5 bases, with 13 bases between them. The DNA of the CDR3 is TGTGCCAGCAGTTACGCAGGGACAACCAACGAGCAGTACTTC. It specifies CASSYAGTTNEQYF.

The chain uses TRBV7-9 and TRBJ2-7; a possible D gene is TRBD2 (6 bases). Germline loops: CDR1 SEHNR, CDR2 FQNEAQ (reference sequence). V lost 8 bases, J lost 4 bases, and 15 bases lay in between. This CDR3 is 13 amino acids long. The CDR3 loop reads CASGRDAGYEQYF. For the CDR3, the DNA is TGTGCCAGCGGCCGGGACGCGGGGTACGAGCAGTACTTC.

This clone was seen a few times. CDR3 bases: TGTGCCAGCAACCCTCCGGAGACAGGGGTCTACGAGCAGTACTTC. Its protein is CASNPPETGVYEQYF. V usage is TRBV7-9 and J usage is TRBJ2-7, with TRBD1 matching over 8 bases. In germline, CDR1 is SEHNR, CDR2 FQNEAQ (reference sequence). CDR3 size: 15 residues. Trimming removed 7 bases from V and 3 bases from J; junction bases left unmatched: 11.

The chain is built from TRBV4-3 and TRBJ2-3; possible D gene TRBD1, 6 bases. Germline loops: CDR1 LGHNA, CDR2 YSLEER. The CDR3 covers 18 residues. Trimming stripped 0 bases from V and 4 bases from J, with 20 bases between. The CDR3 region is CASSQERGVGGVADTQYF. The CDR3 bases are TGCGCCAGCAGCCAAGAGAGAGGAGTAGGGGGAGTAGCAGATACGCAGTATTTT.

This chain uses TRBV5-1 with TRBJ2-1; the match to TRBD1 covers 10 bases. Per germline, CDR1 SGHRS and CDR2 YFSETQ. The CDR3 extends over 13 amino acids. The ends lost 0 bases at V and 14 bases at J; junction bases unmatched: 5. The CDR3 sequence: CASSLAIGTGEFF. As DNA, the CDR3 is TGCGCCAGCAGCTTGGCTATCGGGACAGGGGAGTTCTTC.

This clone was recorded a few times. CDR3 sequence: CASSRDITSTDTQYF. The DNA for the CDR3 is TGTGCCAGCAGCCGGGACATCACAAGCACAGATACGCAGTATTTT. This sequence joins TRBV6-4 and TRBJ2-3; the D gene is possibly TRBD1 (6 bases). Trimming took 6 bases from V and 0 from J, leaving 13 bases between them. This CDR3 comprises 15 residues. Germline CDR1 is MRHNA and CDR2 is SNTAGT.

This chain connects TRBV2 to TRBJ2-3, with D possibly matching TRBD1 (6 bases). There are 15 residues in the CDR3. Germline V gives CDR1 SNHLY, CDR2 FYNNEI. V was pared by 4 bases and J by 2 bases, with 13 bases between. CDR3 residues: CASSGAQGPTDTQYF. The CDR3 bases are TGTGCCAGCAGTGGGGCTCAGGGGCCCACAGATACGCAGTATTTT.

The genes are TRBV7-8 and TRBJ2-1; 14 bases align to TRBD2. The V and J ends lost 5 bases and 7 bases, in that order; junction bases with no gene match: 7. CDR3 length equals 16 residues. Germline loops: CDR1 SGHVS, CDR2 FQNEAQ. The CDR3 sequence: CASSTRGTSGSNEQFF. CDR3 bases: TGTGCCAGCAGCACCCGCGGGACTAGCGGGAGTAATGAGCAGTTCTTC.

This clone was seen only once. This chain links TRBV7-7 with TRBJ2-3; the match to TRBD2 covers 9 bases. The CDR3 loop spans 15 amino acids. J lost 11 bases, V lost 5 bases, and 14 bases had no gene match. Per germline, CDR1 SSHAT and CDR2 FNYEAQ (reference sequence). The CDR3 nucleotides are TGTGCCAGCAGCCCAGCGGGGGGAAGCTTTTACGAGCAGTATTTT. It yields the protein CASSPAGGSFYEQYF.

The V call is TRBV5-4, the J call TRBJ1-1; no definite D call. Germline V lookup: CDR1 SGHNT, CDR2 YYREEE (reference sequence). V lost 0 bases to trimming and J lost 5 bases, with 14 bases between them. This CDR3 contains 15 residues. The CDR3 bases are TGTGCCAGCAGCTTGGTATACAGAGCGGGGACTGAAGCTTTCTTT. It specifies CASSLVYRAGTEAFF.

The gene calls are TRBV11-3 and TRBJ2-5; D ambiguous. CDR1 SGHNT and CDR2 YENEEA come from the germline V gene. V lost 3 bases and J 5 bases, leaving 10 bases between the germline ends. This CDR3 comprises 13 residues. The CDR3 region is CASSFGGRETQYF. The CDR3 nucleotides are TGTGCCAGCAGCTTCGGCGGCCGGGAGACCCAGTACTTC.

The gene calls are TRBV14 and TRBJ2-3, with 9 bases identical to TRBD1. From germline, CDR1 is SGHDN and CDR2 FVKESK. The CDR3 totals 16 residues. The ends lost 0 bases at V and 6 bases at J; junction bases unmatched: 7. The DNA for the CDR3 is TGTGCCAGCAGCCAAGATACGGGACAGGGTGACGATACGCAGTATTTT. This sequence encodes CASSQDTGQGDDTQYF. The full variable domain, completed using reference TRBV14 and TRBJ2-3, is EAGVTQFPSHSVIEKGQTVTLRCDPISGHDNLYWYRRVMGKEIKFLLHFVKESKQDESGMPNNRFLAERTGGTYSTLKVQPAELEDSGVYFCASSQDTGQGDDTQYFGPGTRLTVL.

The V and J genes are TRBV2 and TRBJ2-7; a possible D gene is TRBD2 (5 bases). The V gene's germline CDR1 is SNHLY and CDR2 FYNNEI. Trimming removed 8 bases at V and 2 bases at J, with 16 bases between. The CDR3 contains 14 residues. The CDR3 spells CASGSRGVTYEQYF. In nucleotides, the CDR3 is TGTGCCAGCGGGAGCCGGGGAGTAACCTACGAGCAGTACTTC.

Of note for this clone: Other DNA sequences in the sample encode the same CDR3. V gene TRBV5-4 combines with J gene TRBJ1-2, with no clear D. CDR1 and CDR2 (germline): SGHNT, YYREEE (reference sequence). This CDR3 is built from 13 residues. The V and J ends lost 1 base and 2 bases respectively, with 6 bases between them. CDR3: CASSLPGNYGYTF. CDR3 sequence (DNA): TGTGCCAGCAGCTTGCCCGGGAACTATGGCTACACCTTC.

In nucleotides, the CDR3 is TGTGCCAGTAGTGATCGGACAGGGAGCTACACCTTC. Its protein is CASSDRTGSYTF. This chain uses TRBV19 with TRBJ1-2, with 8 nucleotides matching TRBD1. V was pared by 5 bases and J by 9 bases, with 5 bases of the junction left unmatched. The CDR3 spans 12 residues. CDR1 LNHDA and CDR2 SQIVND come from the germline V gene (reference sequence). The entire variable domain, with the rest obtained from reference TRBV19 and TRBJ1-2, is as follows: DGGITQSPKYLFRKEGQNVTLSCEQNLNHDAMYWYRQDPGQGLRLIYYSQIVNDFQKGDIAEGYSVSREKKESFPLTVTSAQKNPTAFYLCASSDRTGSYTFGSGTRLTVV.

V usage is TRBV29-1 and J usage is TRBJ1-1; possible D gene TRBD1, 6 bases. V was cut by 5 bases and J by 5 bases, with 15 bases left in between. The CDR3 runs to 13 residues. Per germline, CDR1 SQVTM and CDR2 ANQGSEA. The CDR3 loop reads CSVKGPGVTEAFF. In DNA, the CDR3 is TGCAGCGTTAAAGGTCCAGGGGTGACTGAAGCTTTCTTT.

This rearrangement joins TRBV2 to TRBJ1-5; TRBD1 matches 7 bases. With V trimmed by 8 bases and J by 4 bases, 5 bases remained unmatched. The CDR3 is 13 residues long. CDR1 and CDR2 from the germline V gene are SNHLY and FYNNEI. The CDR3 sequence: CASSGQQNQPQHF. CDR3 in DNA: TGTGCCAGCTCGGGACAGCAAAATCAGCCCCAGCATTTT.

This clone was counted between two and nine times. The chain carries TRBV2 and TRBJ2-5; D not certain. CDR3 length equals 12 residues. The germline V and J ends were trimmed by 8 bases and 2 bases, with 9 bases remaining between them. Germline values: CDR1 SNHLY, CDR2 FYNNEI. CDR3 amino acids: CASFYSQETQYF. CDR3 DNA sequence: TGTGCCAGCTTTTACAGTCAAGAGACCCAGTACTTC.